This note documents a single T cell receptor (beta chain) sequence. This entry belongs to a study of blood T cells in healthy people across ages. Trimming took off 1 base at V and 0 bases at J, with 6 bases between the two ends. Germline CDR1 is DFQATT and CDR2 is SNEGSKA (reference sequence). The CDR3 is 13 residues long. Through a sample-barcoded 5' primer and a J-beta primer mix, a second PCR was run for roughly 6 to 11 cycles. MiXCR, applied by TCRdb to the 5' RACE reads, yields one record per CDR3 protein. The sample includes about 600,000 distinct CDR3 sequences, about 45% of them seen just once.

This sequence originates from an elderly man in good health. Source material: blood. The rearrangement joins TRBV20-1 to TRBJ1-1, with D hard to call. The CDR3 sequence: CSARGNMNTEAFF. The CDR3 coding sequence is TGCAGTGCTAGAGGTAACATGAACACTGAAGCTTTCTTT.